This T cell receptor beta chain was identified in a study of breast tumors, draining lymph nodes, adjacent tissues. Whole-study findings and limits: Tumor T cell lymph node origin was a supported hypothesis, not proven. Most tumor T cells seemingly derive from lymph node, then expand in tumor.

Samples came from axillary lymph nodes draining the breast cancer. This clonotype was seen more than once but under ten times. Its antigen is not known. The ends were cut back, 2 bases at V and 5 bases at J, with 10 bases in the middle. Germline V gene sequence: CDR1 SGDLS, CDR2 YYNGEE. The CDR3 totals 13 residues. TCRdb analysed the multiplex PCR reads with MiXCR anew, one entry per CDR3 protein. The sample contains about 230,000 distinct CDR3 sequences, about 34% of which appear only once. The chain uses TRBV9 and TRBJ1-1; D remains unclear. The sequencing input was axillary lymph node tissue. The receptor was isolated from a female donor with breast cancer. Some clones in this sample may be carry-over from other donors' samples. Written as DNA, the CDR3 is TGTGCCAGCAGCGTTACCCCGGAAACTGAAGCTTTCTTT. Protein: CASSVTPETEAFF.